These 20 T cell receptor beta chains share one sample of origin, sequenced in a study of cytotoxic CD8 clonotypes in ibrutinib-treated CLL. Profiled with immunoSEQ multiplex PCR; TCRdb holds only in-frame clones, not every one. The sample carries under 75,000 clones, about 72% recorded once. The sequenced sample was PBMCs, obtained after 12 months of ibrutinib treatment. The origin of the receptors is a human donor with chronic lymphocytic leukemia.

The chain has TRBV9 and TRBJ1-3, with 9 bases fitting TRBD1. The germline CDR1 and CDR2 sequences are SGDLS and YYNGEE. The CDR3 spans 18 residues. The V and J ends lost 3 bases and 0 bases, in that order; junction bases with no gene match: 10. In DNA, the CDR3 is TGTGCCAGCAGCGATGTCCCGGGACAGGGTTTCTCTGGAAACACCATATATTTT. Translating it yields CASSDVPGQGFSGNTIYF.

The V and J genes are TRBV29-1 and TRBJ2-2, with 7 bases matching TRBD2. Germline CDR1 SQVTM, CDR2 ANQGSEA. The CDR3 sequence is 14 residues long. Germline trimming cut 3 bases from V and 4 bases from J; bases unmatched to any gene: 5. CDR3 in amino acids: CSVDSGGGTGELFF. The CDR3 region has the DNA TGCAGCGTTGATTCGGGGGGAGGCACCGGGGAGCTGTTTTTT.

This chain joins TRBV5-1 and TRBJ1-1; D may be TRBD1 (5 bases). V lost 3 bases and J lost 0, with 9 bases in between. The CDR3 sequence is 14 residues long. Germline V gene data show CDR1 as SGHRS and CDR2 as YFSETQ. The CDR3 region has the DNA TGCGCCAGCAGCTACGGGGGAGTGAACACTGAAGCTTTCTTT. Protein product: CASSYGGVNTEAFF.

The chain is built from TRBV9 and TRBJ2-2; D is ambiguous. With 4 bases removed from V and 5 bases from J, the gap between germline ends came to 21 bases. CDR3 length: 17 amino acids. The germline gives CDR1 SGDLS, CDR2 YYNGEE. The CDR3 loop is CASSPHLPTRTTGELFF. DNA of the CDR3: TGTGCCAGCAGCCCCCACCTTCCGACCCGGACGACCGGGGAGCTGTTTTTT.

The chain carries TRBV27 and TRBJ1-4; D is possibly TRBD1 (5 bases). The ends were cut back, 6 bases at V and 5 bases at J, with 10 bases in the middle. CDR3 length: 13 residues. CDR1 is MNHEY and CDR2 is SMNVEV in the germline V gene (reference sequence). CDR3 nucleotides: TGTGCCAGCAGGGGACGGAAGAATGAAAAACTGTTTTTT. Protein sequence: CASRGRKNEKLFF.

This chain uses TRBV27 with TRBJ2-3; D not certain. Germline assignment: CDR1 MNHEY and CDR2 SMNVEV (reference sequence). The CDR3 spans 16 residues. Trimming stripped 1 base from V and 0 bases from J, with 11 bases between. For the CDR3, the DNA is TGTGCCAGCAGTTTATGGCTTCCTGGGAGCACAGATACGCAGTATTTT. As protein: CASSLWLPGSTDTQYF.

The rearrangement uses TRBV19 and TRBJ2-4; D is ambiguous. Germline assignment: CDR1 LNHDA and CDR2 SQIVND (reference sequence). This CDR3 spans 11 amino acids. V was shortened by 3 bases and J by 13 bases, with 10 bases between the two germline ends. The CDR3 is CASSMGWLQYF. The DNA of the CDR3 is TGTGCCAGTAGTATGGGGTGGCTGCAGTACTTC.

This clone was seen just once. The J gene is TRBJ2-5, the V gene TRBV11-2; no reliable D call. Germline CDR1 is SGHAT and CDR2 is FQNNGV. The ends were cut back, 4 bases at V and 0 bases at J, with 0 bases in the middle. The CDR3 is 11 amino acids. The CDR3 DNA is TGTGCCAGCAGCTACCAAGAGACCCAGTACTTC. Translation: CASSYQETQYF. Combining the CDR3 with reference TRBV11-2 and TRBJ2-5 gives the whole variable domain EAGVAQSPRYKIIEKRQSVAFWCNPISGHATLYWYQQILGQGPKLLIQFQNNGVVDDSQLPKDRFSAERLKGVDSTLKIQPAKLEDSAVYLCASSYQETQYFGPGTRLLVL.

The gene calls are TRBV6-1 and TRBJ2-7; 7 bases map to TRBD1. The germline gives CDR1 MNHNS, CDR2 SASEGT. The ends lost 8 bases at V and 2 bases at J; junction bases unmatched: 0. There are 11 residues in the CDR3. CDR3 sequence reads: CASDRAYEQYF. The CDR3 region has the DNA TGTGCCAGCGACAGGGCCTACGAGCAGTACTTC.

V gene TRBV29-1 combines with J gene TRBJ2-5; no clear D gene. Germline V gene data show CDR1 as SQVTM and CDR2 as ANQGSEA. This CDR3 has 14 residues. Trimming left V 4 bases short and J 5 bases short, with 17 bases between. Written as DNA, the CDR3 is TGCAGCGTTGGTACCAATCCTACGCGGGAGACCCAGTACTTC. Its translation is CSVGTNPTRETQYF.

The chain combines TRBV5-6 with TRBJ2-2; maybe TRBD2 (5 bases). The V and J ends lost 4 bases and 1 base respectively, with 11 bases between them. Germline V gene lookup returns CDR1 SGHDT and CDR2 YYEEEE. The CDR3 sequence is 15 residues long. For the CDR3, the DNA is TGTGCCAGCAGCCCCGTGGGGAGGAACACCGGGGAGCTGTTTTTT. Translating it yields CASSPVGRNTGELFF.

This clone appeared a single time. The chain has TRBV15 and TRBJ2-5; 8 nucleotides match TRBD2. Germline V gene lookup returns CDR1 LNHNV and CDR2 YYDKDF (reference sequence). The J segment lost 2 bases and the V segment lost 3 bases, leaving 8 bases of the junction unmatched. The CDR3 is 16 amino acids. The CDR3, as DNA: TGTGCCACCAGCAGCCCCCTTACTAGCGGACAAGAGACCCAGTACTTC. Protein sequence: CATSSPLTSGQETQYF.

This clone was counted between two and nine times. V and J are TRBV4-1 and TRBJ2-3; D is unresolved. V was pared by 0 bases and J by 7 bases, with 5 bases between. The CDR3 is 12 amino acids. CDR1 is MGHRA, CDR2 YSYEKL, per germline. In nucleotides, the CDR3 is TGCGCCAGCAGCCAAGATAGGAATACGCAGTATTTT. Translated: CASSQDRNTQYF.

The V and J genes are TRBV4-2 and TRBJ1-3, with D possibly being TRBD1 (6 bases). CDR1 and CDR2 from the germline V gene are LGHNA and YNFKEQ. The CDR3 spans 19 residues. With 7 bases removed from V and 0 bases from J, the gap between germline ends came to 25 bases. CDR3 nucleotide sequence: TGTGCCAGCACCGCAAGGCCCGCTGATACAGGGAGCTCTGGAAACACCATATATTTT. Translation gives CASTARPADTGSSGNTIYF.

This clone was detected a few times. DNA for the CDR3: TGTGCCAGCAGGGGTCGCCCTGAAGCTTTCTTT. It translates to CASRGRPEAFF. The gene calls are TRBV28 and TRBJ1-1; D uncertain. Germline loops: CDR1 MDHEN, CDR2 SYDVKM. The length of the CDR3 is 11 residues. Trimming cost V 6 bases and J 6 bases, with 8 bases left between them.

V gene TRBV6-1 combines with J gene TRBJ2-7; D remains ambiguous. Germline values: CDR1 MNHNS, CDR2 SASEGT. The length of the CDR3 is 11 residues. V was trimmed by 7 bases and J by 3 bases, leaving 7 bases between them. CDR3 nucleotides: TGTGCCAGCACAGAAAGCTACGAGCAGTACTTC. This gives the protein CASTESYEQYF.

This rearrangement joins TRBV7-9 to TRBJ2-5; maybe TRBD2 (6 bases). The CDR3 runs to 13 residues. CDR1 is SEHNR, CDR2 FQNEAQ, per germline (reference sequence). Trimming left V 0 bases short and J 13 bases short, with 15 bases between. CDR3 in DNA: TGTGCCAGCAGCTTAGCGCTTACAACGGGACTGTACTTC. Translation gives CASSLALTTGLYF.

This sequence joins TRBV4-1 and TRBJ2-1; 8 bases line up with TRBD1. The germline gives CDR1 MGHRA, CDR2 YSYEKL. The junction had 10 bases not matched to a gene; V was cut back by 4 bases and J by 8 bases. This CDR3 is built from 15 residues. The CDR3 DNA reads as TGCGCCAGCAGCCTAATAGTGGACAGGGAGCATGAGCAGTTCTTC. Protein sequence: CASSLIVDREHEQFF.

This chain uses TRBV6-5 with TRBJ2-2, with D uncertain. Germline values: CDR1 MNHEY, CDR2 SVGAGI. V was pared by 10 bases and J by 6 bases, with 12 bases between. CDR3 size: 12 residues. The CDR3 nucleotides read TGTGCCACGCGAACGTCGGCCGGGGAGCTGTTTTTT. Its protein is CATRTSAGELFF.

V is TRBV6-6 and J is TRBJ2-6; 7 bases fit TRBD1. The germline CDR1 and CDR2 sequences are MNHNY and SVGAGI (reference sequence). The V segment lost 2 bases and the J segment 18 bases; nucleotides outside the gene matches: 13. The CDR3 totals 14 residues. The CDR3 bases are TGTGCCAGCAGTTACCAACAGGGGCCTAGTGTTCCGACTTTC. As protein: CASSYQQGPSVPTF.